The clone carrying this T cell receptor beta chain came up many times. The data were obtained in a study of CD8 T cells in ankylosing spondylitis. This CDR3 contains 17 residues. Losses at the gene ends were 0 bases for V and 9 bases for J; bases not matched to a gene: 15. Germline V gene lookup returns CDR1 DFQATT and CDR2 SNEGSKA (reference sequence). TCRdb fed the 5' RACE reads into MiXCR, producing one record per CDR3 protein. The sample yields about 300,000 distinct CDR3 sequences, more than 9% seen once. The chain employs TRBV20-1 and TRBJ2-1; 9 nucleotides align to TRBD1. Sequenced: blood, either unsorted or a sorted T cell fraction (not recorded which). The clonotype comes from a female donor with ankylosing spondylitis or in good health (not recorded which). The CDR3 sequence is CSARDPRQGETGSEQFF. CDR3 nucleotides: TGCAGTGCTAGAGATCCCCGACAGGGGGAAACGGGGAGTGAGCAGTTCTTC.